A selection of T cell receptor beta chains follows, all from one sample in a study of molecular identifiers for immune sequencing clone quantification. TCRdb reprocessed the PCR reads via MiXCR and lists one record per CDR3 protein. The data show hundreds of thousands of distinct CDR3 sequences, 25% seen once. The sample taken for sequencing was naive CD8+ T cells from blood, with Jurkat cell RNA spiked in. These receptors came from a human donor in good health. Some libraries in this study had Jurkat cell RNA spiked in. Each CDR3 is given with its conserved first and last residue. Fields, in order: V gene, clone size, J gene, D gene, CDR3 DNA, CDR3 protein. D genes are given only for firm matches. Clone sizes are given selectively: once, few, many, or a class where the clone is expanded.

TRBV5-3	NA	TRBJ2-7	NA	TGTGCCAGCAGCTTGAAGGAGTGTTGGGAGCAGTACTTC	CASSLKECWEQYF
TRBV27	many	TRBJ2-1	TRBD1	TGTGCCAGCAGCAATAACAGGGGACACAACAATGAGCAGTTCTTC	CASSNNRGHNNEQFF
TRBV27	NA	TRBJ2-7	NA	TGTGCCAGCAGTTTGCGCCCCTCCCCCTACGAGCAGTACTTC	CASSLRPSPYEQYF
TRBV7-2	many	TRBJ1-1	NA	TGTGCCAGCAGCGCCGACAGATACACTGAAGCTTTCTTT	CASSADRYTEAFF
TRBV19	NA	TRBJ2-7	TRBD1	TGTGCCAGTAGTCCGGGACAGGGTTGGTCCTACGAGCAGTACTTC	CASSPGQGWSYEQYF
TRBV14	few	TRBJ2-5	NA	TGTGCCAGCAGCCAAGAAGGGTTTTTGGAGACCCAGTACTTC	CASSQEGFLETQYF
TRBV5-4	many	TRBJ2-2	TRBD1	TGTGCCAGCAGCTCCATTGAACAGGGGGACACCGGGGAGCTGTTTTTT	CASSSIEQGDTGELFF
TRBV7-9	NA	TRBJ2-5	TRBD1	TGTGCCAGCAGCTTGATGGGACAGGGGGCCCCATTTCAAGAGACCCAGTACTTC	CASSLMGQGAPFQETQYF
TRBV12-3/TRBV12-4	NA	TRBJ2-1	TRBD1	TGTGCCAGCAGTTTTGAAGTATTGGGACAGTCCCCACCTACGGGGCTCTTC	CASSFEVLGQSPPTGLF
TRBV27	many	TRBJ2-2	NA	TGTGCCAGCAGTTTATGGGGGAACACCGGGGAGCTGTTTTTT	CASSLWGNTGELFF
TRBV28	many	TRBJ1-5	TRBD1	TGTGCCAGCAGTTCAGGACAGGGGGTTCAGCCCCAGCATTTT	CASSSGQGVQPQHF
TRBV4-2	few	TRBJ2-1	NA	TGTGCCAGCAGCTCCTCTAGCGCCCCCAATGAGCAGTTCTTC	CASSSSSAPNEQFF
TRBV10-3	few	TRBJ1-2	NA	TGTGCCATCAGTGAGTCCGCAGGGTCCTACTATGGCTACACCTTC	CAISESAGSYYGYTF
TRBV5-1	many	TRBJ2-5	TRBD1	TGCGCCAGCAGCTACCTAGGACAGGGTCCGGGTCAAGAGACCCAGTACTTC	CASSYLGQGPGQETQYF
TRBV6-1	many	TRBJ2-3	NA	TGTGCCAGCAGTGAAGTAGGCCCCACGTACACAGATACGCAGTATTTT	CASSEVGPTYTDTQYF
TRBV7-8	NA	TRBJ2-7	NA	TGTGCCAGCAGCTTAGTAGTGACGAACTCCTACGAGCAGTACTTC	CASSLVVTNSYEQYF
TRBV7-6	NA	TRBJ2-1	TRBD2	TGTGCCAGCAGCTTTAGCGGGGGGGCCAGGTACAATGAGCAGTTCTTC	CASSFSGGARYNEQFF
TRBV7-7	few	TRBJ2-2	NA	TGTGCTAGCAGCTTAGTAGTCCCGGCAAGCACCGGGGAGCTGTTTTTT	CASSLVVPASTGELFF
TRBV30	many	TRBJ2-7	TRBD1	TGTGCCTGGACCTTGAGGACAGGTAAAGCCTACGAGCAGTACTTC	CAWTLRTGKAYEQYF
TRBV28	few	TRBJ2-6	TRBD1	TGTGCCAGCAGCAAGACAGGGGGTGAGTCTGGGGCCAACGTCCTGACTTTC	CASSKTGGESGANVLTF
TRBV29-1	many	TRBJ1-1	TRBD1	TGCAGCGTTGCGTGGACAGGGGGCGTTGCGGACACTGAAGCTTTCTTT	CSVAWTGGVADTEAFF
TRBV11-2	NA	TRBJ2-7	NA	TGTGCCAGCAACCCCAGGGACACCCCCTACGAGCAGTACTTC	CASNPRDTPYEQYF
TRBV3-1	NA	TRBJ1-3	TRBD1	TGTGCCAGCAGCCGTAACAGGGGGACGGATGGAAACACCATATATTTT	CASSRNRGTDGNTIYF
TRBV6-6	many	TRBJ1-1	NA	TGTGCCAGCGGAACAGGGGAAGCTTTCTTT	CASGTGEAFF
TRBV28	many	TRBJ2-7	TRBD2	TGTGCCAGCAGTTTATTGCCGGGAAGCGGGGGGGCCTACGAGCAGTACTTC	CASSLLPGSGGAYEQYF
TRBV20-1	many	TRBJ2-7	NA	TGCAGTGCTAGGATTACATGGGAGTCTTACGAGCAGTACTTC	CSARITWESYEQYF
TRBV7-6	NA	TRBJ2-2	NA	TGTGCCAGCAGCCAGTTAACGGACACCGGGGAGCTGTTTTTT	CASSQLTDTGELFF
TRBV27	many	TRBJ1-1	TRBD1	TGTGCCAGCAGTTTACGGGACAGGGGGCGCGGGATGGACACTGAAGCTTTCTTT	CASSLRDRGRGMDTEAFF
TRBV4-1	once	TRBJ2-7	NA	TGCGCCAGGAGCCAAGACCCAGGATCCTACGAGCAGTACTTC	CARSQDPGSYEQYF
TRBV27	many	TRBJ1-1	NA	TGTGCCAGCAGTTACAGGGTGCCTAGTAACACTGAAGCTTTCTTT	CASSYRVPSNTEAFF